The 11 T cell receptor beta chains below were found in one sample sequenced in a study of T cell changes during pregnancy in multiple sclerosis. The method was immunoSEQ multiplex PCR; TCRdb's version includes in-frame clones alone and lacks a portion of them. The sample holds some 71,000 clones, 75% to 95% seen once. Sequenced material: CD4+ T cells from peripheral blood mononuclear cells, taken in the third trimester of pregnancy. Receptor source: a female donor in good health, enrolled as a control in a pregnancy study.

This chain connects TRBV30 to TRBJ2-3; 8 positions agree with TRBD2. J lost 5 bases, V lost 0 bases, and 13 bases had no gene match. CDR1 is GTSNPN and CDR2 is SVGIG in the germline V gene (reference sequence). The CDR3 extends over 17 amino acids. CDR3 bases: TGTGCCTGGAGTGTTCCCGTTACGGGGGGGGTGGGAGATACGCAGTATTTT. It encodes CAWSVPVTGGVGDTQYF.

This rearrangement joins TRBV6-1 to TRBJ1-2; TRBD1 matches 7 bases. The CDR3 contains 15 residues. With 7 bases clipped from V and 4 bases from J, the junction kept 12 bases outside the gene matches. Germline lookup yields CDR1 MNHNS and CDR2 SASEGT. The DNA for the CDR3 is TGTGCCAGCAATCCGGGACAGCTCCTGGGCTATGGCTACACCTTC. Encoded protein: CASNPGQLLGYGYTF.

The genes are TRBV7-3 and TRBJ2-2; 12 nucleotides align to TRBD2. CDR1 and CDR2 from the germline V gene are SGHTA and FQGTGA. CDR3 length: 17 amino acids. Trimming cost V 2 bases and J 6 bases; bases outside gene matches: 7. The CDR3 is CASSLSRTSGASGELFF. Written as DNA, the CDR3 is TGTGCCAGCAGCTTATCACGGACTAGCGGGGCTTCCGGGGAGCTGTTTTTT. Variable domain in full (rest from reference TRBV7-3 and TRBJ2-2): GAGVSQTPSNKVTEKGKYVELRCDPISGHTALYWYRQSLGQGPEFLIYFQGTGAADDSGLPNDRFFAVRPEGSVSTLKIQRTERGDSAVYLCASSLSRTSGASGELFFGEGSRLTVL.

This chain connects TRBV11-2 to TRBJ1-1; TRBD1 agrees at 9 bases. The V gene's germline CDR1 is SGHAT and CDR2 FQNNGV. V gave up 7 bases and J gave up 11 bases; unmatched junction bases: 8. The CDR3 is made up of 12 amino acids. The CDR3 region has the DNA TGTGCCAGCACCAAGGACAGGGGATTGGCTTTCTTT. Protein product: CASTKDRGLAFF.

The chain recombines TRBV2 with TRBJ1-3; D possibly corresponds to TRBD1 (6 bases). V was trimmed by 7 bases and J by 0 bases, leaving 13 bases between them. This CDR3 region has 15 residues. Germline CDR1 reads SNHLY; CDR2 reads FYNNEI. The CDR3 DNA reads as TGTGCCAGCATAGTGTGGACAGACTCTGGAAACACCATATATTTT. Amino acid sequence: CASIVWTDSGNTIYF.

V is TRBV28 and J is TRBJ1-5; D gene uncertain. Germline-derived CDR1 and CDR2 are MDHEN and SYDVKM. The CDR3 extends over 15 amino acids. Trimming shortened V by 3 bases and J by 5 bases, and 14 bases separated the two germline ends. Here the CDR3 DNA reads TGTGCCAGCAGTTTTCCAAAACTCGGTCATCAGCCCCAGCATTTT. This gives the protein CASSFPKLGHQPQHF.

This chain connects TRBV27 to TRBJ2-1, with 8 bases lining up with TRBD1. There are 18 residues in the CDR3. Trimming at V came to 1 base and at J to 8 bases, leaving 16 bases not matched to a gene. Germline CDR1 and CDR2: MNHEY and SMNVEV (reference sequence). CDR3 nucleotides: TGTGCCAGCAGTTTATTCAGGGGGCTTATACCCCGCCAATATGAGCAGTTCTTC. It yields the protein CASSLFRGLIPRQYEQFF.

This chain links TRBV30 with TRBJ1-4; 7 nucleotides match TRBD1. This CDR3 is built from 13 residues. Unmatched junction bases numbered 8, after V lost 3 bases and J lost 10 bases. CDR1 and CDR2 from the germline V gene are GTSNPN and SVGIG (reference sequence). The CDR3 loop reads CAWSRDRSGKLFF. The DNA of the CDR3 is TGTGCCTGGAGCCGGGACAGATCGGGAAAACTGTTTTTT.

The CDR3 region is CASSVRRDNTDTQYF. The DNA of the CDR3 is TGTGCCAGCAGTGTGCGCAGGGATAATACAGATACGCAGTATTTT. The chain links TRBV2 to TRBJ2-3; D possibly corresponds to TRBD1 (5 bases). CDR3 length: 15 amino acids. Germline CDR1 is SNHLY and CDR2 is FYNNEI. Trimming removed 4 bases from V and 3 bases from J, with 14 bases in between.

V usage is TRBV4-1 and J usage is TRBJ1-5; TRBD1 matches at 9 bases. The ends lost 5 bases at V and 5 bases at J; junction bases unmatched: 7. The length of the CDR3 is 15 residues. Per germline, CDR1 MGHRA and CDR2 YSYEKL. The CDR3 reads CASSYRDRDDQPQHF. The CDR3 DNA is TGCGCCAGCAGCTACCGGGACAGGGACGATCAGCCCCAGCATTTT.

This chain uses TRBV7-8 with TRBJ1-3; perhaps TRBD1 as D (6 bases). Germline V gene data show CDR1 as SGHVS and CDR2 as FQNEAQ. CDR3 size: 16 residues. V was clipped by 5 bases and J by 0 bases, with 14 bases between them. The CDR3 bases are TGTGCCAGCAGCGCAAGGACAGTGAACTCTGGAAACACCATATATTTT. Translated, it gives CASSARTVNSGNTIYF.